This TCR beta chain was sequenced for a study of identical twins. This clonotype turned up a few times. What it binds is not known. A universal primer site came from template switching; cDNA carried unique molecular identifiers. TCRdb re-analysed the 5' RACE reads in MiXCR, keeping a single row per CDR3 protein. The table lists roughly 1.6 million distinct CDR3 sequences, about 30% of them singletons. Study results and caveats: Excess sharing between twins was weaker in beta out-of-frame sequences. Reduced insertions were recorded for abundant cord blood beta clonotypes, with no such pattern in memory repertoires. Twin-shared out-of-frame alpha sequences were enriched for low generation probability.

This CDR3 is built from 16 residues. Trimming removed 4 bases at V and 7 bases at J, with 20 bases between. CDR1 is SEHNR, CDR2 FQNEAQ, per germline (reference sequence). This receptor was identified in a newborn girl in good health. V and J are TRBV7-9 and TRBJ2-1; unclear D gene. Material: cord blood. The CDR3 reads CASSSLRPQDINEQFF. In DNA, the CDR3 is TGTGCCAGCAGCTCCCTAAGGCCCCAGGATATAAATGAGCAGTTCTTC.